The following is a TCR beta chain sequence with its context. This clone was detected only once. It lacks a known antigen. No qualities accompany the bases; no much larger clone lies one base away. This record belongs to a study of OX40 agonist ivuxolimab in advanced cancers. Concerning the study at large: Ivuxolimab, which targeted the costimulatory receptor OX40 (CD134), was an agonistic, fully human IgG2 monoclonal antibody. Intravenous ivuxolimab was administered to patients every 2 weeks at six dose levels: 0.01, 0.1, 0.3, 1.5, 3 and 10 mg/kg. Of the approximately 50 patients in dose escalation, approximately 20 had hepatocellular carcinoma, some 15 had melanoma, 9 had renal cell carcinoma and 9 had head and neck cancer. A male proportion of 70% to 90% and a mean age of approximately 60 years, ranging from roughly 23 to 90, were recorded for the dose-escalation cohort. Patients were allowed to have had prior anti-PD-1, anti-PD-L1 or anti-CTLA-4 therapy, and 30% to 50% of the dose-escalation patients had previously received checkpoint inhibitors. Partial responses occurred in three dose-escalation patients, of whom one had hepatocellular carcinoma and two had cutaneous melanoma. The purpose of peripheral TCRbeta sequencing was to test whether ivuxolimab changed TCR sequence diversity and led to clonal T-cell expansion. The paper reports the monotherapy dose-escalation portion (N = 52 patients) of the phase I ivuxolimab trial.

Patients with autoimmune disease history or receiving systemic immunosuppression were excluded from the trial. Peripheral blood for TCR sequencing was drawn from every dose cohort at baseline, at cycle 4 day 1 and at cycle 7 day 1. Samples were obtained from an open-label, multicenter, first-in-human phase I dose-escalation trial of ivuxolimab. Adults with locally advanced or metastatic head and neck squamous cell, hepatocellular, melanoma or renal cell carcinoma were enrolled in the trial. CD4+ and CD8+ T cells were sorted separately from peripheral blood before TCR sequencing. To sequence the TCRbeta CDR3 region, genomic DNA was isolated from the sorted cells. The immunoSEQ Assay was used to sequence the TCRbeta CDR3 regions. Drawn from immuneACCESS, this table holds only the in-frame rearrangements with V and J called that TCRdb kept. Clones are partly lost; checked studies trace under half to an unresolved V gene and leave the rest unexplained. This sample comprises around 150,000 clones, 90% of them detected only once. Of the sample, roughly 0.99% falls within the top ten clones.

General findings and caveats noted by the study authors: Antigen specificity was not determined for the clonally expanded peripheral T cells. After ivuxolimab, CD8+ T cells had more expanded clones than CD4+ T cells on average. Low levels of normalized T-cell clonal expansion were also seen in some nonresponding patients. Clonal expansion of both CD4+ and CD8+ blood T cells was observed from baseline to week 6 at doses 0.1 to 3.0 mg/kg. In partial responders in the 0.1-3.0 mg/kg groups, normalized peripheral clonal expansion was found to be among the lowest, especially among CD8+ T cells.

Reading from cysteine to phenylalanine, the CDR3 counts 17 amino acids. Only CDR3 DNA is held: 51 bases, read in frame from base 1. Reading the germline V gene gives CDR1 SGHVS and CDR2 FQNEAQ. V has 1 base trimmed and J has 5 bases trimmed; junction bases matching no gene number 9. This chain is built from TRBV7-8 and TRBJ2-5; 11 bases in between match TRBD2. This TCR came from an adult with an advanced solid tumor such as melanoma, head and neck, liver or kidney cancer. The sequences come from CD4+ or CD8+ T cells sorted from blood, collected in a trial of the OX40 agonist ivuxolimab. This receptor carries the CDR3 CASSLVPSGRIVETQYF. DNA sequence: TGTGCCAGCAGCTTAGTCCCTAGCGGGAGGATTGTCGAGACCCAGTACTTC.